The 8 T cell receptor beta chains reported below all come from one sample, sequenced in a study of shared clonotypes between healthy human individuals. This table comes from immunoSEQ multiplex PCR, and its TCRdb copy is limited to in-frame clones, with some not included. The data hold about 580,000 clones, with roughly 98% observed a single time. Terminally differentiated effector memory CD45RA+ cells were left out of the naive CD8 fraction, which was CD45RO-negative and positively selected for CCR7. The sample consisted of naive CD8+ T cells sorted from blood. Receptor source: a young man in good health.

In this sample, this clone turned up a few times. This chain joins TRBV5-1 and TRBJ2-7, with unresolved D. The CDR3 is 12 residues long. The V gene lost 4 bases and the J gene lost 7 bases, with 12 bases spanning the gap. The germline CDR1 and CDR2 sequences are SGHRS and YFSETQ. The chain's CDR3 is CASSEPTGEQYF. For the CDR3, the DNA is TGCGCCAGCAGCGAGCCGACTGGGGAGCAGTACTTC.

This clone occurred once. This chain connects TRBV7-9 to TRBJ2-1; D perhaps matches TRBD1 (6 bases). Trimming left V 5 bases short and J 4 bases short, with 21 bases between. This CDR3 has 17 residues. Germline CDR1 reads SEHNR; CDR2 reads FQNEAQ (reference sequence). CDR3 coding DNA: TGTGCCAGCAGCGGTTCCGTCTCCGGGACAAAATACAATGAGCAGTTCTTC. The encoded protein is CASSGSVSGTKYNEQFF.

The chain links TRBV27 to TRBJ2-3, with D unclear. From germline, CDR1 is MNHEY and CDR2 SMNVEV (reference sequence). The CDR3 consists of 14 residues. Trimming stripped 0 bases from V and 6 bases from J, with 10 bases between. CDR3 coding DNA: TGTGCCAGCAGTTTATCGGGCAGATGGGATACGCAGTATTTT. Protein product: CASSLSGRWDTQYF.

The rearrangement links TRBV28 to TRBJ2-1, with 7 bases aligning to TRBD2. V trimming: 3 bases; J trimming: 7 bases; junction bases outside the gene matches: 6. Germline V lookup: CDR1 MDHEN, CDR2 SYDVKM. The CDR3 is 14 amino acids. CDR3 bases: TGTGCCAGCAGTTTCAGGCTGGGGGGGAATGAGCAGTTCTTC. Its translation is CASSFRLGGNEQFF.

V usage is TRBV13 and J usage is TRBJ2-1; no clear D gene. There are 13 residues in the CDR3. Germline V gives CDR1 PRHDT, CDR2 FYEKMQ (reference sequence). V dropped 1 base and J dropped 2 bases, with 3 bases sitting between them. The CDR3 reads CASSLVTYNEQFF. CDR3 in DNA: TGTGCCAGCAGCTTAGTCACCTACAATGAGCAGTTCTTC. Based on the CDR3 plus reference TRBV13 and TRBJ2-1, the full variable domain is AAGVIQSPRHLIKEKRETATLKCYPIPRHDTVYWYQQGPGQDPQFLISFYEKMQSDKGSIPDRFSAQQFSDYHSELNMSSLELGDSALYFCASSLVTYNEQFFGPGTRLTVL.

This chain uses TRBV4-1 with TRBJ2-3; a weak D match, TRBD2 (6 bases). V dropped 0 bases and J dropped 4 bases, with 11 bases sitting between them. This CDR3 has 15 amino acids. Germline V CDR1 and CDR2: MGHRA, YSYEKL. The CDR3 nucleotides are TGCGCCAGCAGCCAAGAGCCGGGACTCTCAGATACGCAGTATTTT. Its translation: CASSQEPGLSDTQYF.

V is TRBV7-9 and J is TRBJ2-1, with TRBD2 matching 10 bases. The length of the CDR3 is 14 residues. The V gene end was trimmed by 8 bases and the J gene end by 5 bases; junction bases not matched to a gene: 6. Germline lookup yields CDR1 SEHNR and CDR2 FQNEAQ (reference sequence). The chain's CDR3 is CASPGLAEDNEQFF. In DNA, the CDR3 is TGTGCCAGCCCCGGACTAGCGGAGGACAATGAGCAGTTCTTC.

Note on this clone: At the DNA level, this CDR3 is encoded by other sequences in the same sample as well. The V call is TRBV9, the J call TRBJ2-7; weak D call: TRBD1 (6 bases). CDR3 size: 14 residues. Germline V gives CDR1 SGDLS, CDR2 YYNGEE. V shed 0 bases and J shed 4 bases, with 11 bases lying between them. CDR3 protein: CASSVGAGAYEQYF. CDR3 in DNA: TGTGCCAGCAGCGTAGGCGCAGGGGCTTACGAGCAGTACTTC.